Below, one T cell receptor (beta chain) is given with its context. This CDR3 region has 16 residues. Germline lookup yields CDR1 MNHNS and CDR2 SASEGT. V dropped 2 bases and J dropped 5; count of bases not matched to a gene: 9. The sample is drawn from a study of graft-versus-host responses after intestinal transplantation. The table came from immunoSEQ multiplex PCR; TCRdb's copy has only in-frame clones and leaves some out. The table records 13,000 or so clones, 35% to 40% of them present only once. Findings and caveats of the study: Declines in HvG clones occurring early post-transplant were associated with peak circulating GvH clone levels.

This TCR came from a human patient who received an intestinal transplant. The sample consisted of alloreactive CD4+ T cells from a mixed lymphocyte reaction culture, taken before intestinal transplant. As for subset: CFSE-low proliferating T cells sorted from roughly six-day pre-transplant mixed lymphocyte reaction (GvH or HvG direction). V and J are TRBV6-1 and TRBJ2-3, with TRBD1 matching 8 bases. CDR3 sequence: CASSEWRDRKVDTQYF. The CDR3 bases are TGTGCCAGCAGTGAATGGAGGGACAGGAAGGTAGATACGCAGTATTTT.